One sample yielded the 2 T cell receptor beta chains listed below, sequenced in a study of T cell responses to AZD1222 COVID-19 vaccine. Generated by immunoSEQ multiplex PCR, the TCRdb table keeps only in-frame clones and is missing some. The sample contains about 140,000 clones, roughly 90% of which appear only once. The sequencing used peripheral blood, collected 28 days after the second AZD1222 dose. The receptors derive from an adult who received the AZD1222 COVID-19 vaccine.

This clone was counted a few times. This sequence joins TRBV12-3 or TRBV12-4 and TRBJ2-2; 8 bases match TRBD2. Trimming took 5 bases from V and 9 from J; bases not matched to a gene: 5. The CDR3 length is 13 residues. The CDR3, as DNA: TGTGCCAGCAGTCAAAGCGGGAGAAGGGAGCTGTTTTTT. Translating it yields CASSQSGRRELFF.

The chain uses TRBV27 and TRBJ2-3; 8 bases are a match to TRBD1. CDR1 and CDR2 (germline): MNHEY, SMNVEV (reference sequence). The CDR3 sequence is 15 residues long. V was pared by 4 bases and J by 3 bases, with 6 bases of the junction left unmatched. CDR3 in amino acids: CASSSPGGGTDTQYF. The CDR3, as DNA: TGTGCCAGCAGTTCCCCAGGGGGCGGTACAGATACGCAGTATTTT.